This entry lists 2 T cell receptor beta chains sequenced from one sample in a study of blood T cell repertoires in COVID-19. Libraries were prepared by immunoSEQ multiplex PCR; TCRdb keeps only in-frame clonotypes and omits some of them. Here the sample spans approximately 240,000 clones, about 79% being singletons. Sequenced material: PBMCs or T cells enriched from blood (not recorded which). These TCRs come from a woman in her forties with acute COVID-19.

Regarding this clone: The sample has other DNA sequences that encode this CDR3 too. This chain uses TRBV29-1 with TRBJ1-2, with D tentatively TRBD1 (6 bases). This CDR3 is 12 amino acids long. Germline V gene data show CDR1 as SQVTM and CDR2 as ANQGSEA. Trimming shortened V by 6 bases and J by 4 bases, and 12 bases separated the two germline ends. The CDR3 region has the DNA TGCAGCGTCGACGACAGGATCTATGGCTACACCTTC. Its protein is CSVDDRIYGYTF.

This rearrangement joins TRBV6-5 to TRBJ1-5; 8 bases are a match to TRBD1. Germline CDR1 reads MNHEY; CDR2 reads SVGAGI. Losses at the gene ends were 8 bases for V and 4 bases for J; bases not matched to a gene: 7. The CDR3 is made up of 14 amino acids. This CDR3 reads CASLSGGPNQPQHF. The CDR3 coding sequence is TGTGCCAGCCTTTCAGGGGGCCCAAATCAGCCCCAGCATTTT.